The 5 T cell receptor beta chains below come from one sample, sequenced in a study of CD8+ T cells in alopecia areata. cDNA prepared by RNA extraction and subsequent reverse transcription served as the template for sequencing. Sequenced by immunoSEQ multiplex PCR; TCRdb stores in-frame clones only, minus some. The table records fewer than 100,000 clones, approximately 70% of them present only once. Treatment: oral pan-JAK inhibitor, 5-10 mg twice daily. The sample in question was CD8+ T cells sorted from blood, obtained around week 46, from a patient treated with tofacitinib. These receptors were taken from a human donor with alopecia areata.

The chain uses TRBV5-4 and TRBJ2-2; a weak D match, TRBD1 (5 bases). With 1 base removed from V and 2 bases from J, the gap between germline ends came to 6 bases. The CDR3 length is 14 residues. CDR1 and CDR2 from the germline V gene are SGHNT and YYREEE (reference sequence). CDR3 region: CASSLRGNTGELFF. The CDR3 DNA reads as TGTGCCAGCAGCTTGAGGGGAAACACCGGGGAGCTGTTTTTT.

The chain couples TRBV27 to TRBJ2-2; D uncertain. The length of the CDR3 is 14 residues. The V end was cut by 2 bases, the J end by 0 bases, with 4 bases between. Germline V lookup: CDR1 MNHEY, CDR2 SMNVEV (reference sequence). The CDR3 loop reads CASSLAPNTGELFF. CDR3 coding DNA: TGTGCCAGCAGTTTAGCCCCGAACACCGGGGAGCTGTTTTTT.

The sample holds a few counts of this clone. This rearrangement joins TRBV6-1 to TRBJ1-1; 7 nucleotides match TRBD1. This CDR3 is built from 14 residues. Germline loops: CDR1 MNHNS, CDR2 SASEGT. V lost 7 bases, J lost 5 bases, and 10 bases stayed unmatched. Written as DNA, the CDR3 is TGTGCCAGCAAAATCACAGGGGAGGTTACTGAAGCTTTCTTT. Protein product: CASKITGEVTEAFF.

This clone was picked up a small number of times. The CDR3 coding sequence is TGTGCCAGCAGCGTGGGACTAGCGGGGAGTCTTGAGCAGTTCTTC. Protein sequence: CASSVGLAGSLEQFF. The chain couples TRBV9 to TRBJ2-1; 13 bases match TRBD2. This CDR3 contains 15 residues. Unmatched junction bases numbered 5, after V lost 2 bases and J lost 9 bases. Germline V lookup: CDR1 SGDLS, CDR2 YYNGEE.

The chain has TRBV29-1 and TRBJ2-6; D remains ambiguous. The CDR3 is made up of 14 amino acids. The V and J ends lost 2 bases and 0 bases respectively, with 5 bases between them. Germline V lookup: CDR1 SQVTM, CDR2 ANQGSEA. DNA for the CDR3: TGCAGCGTTGAAACAGACTCTGGGGCCAACGTCCTGACTTTC. Residues: CSVETDSGANVLTF.